The 2 T cell receptor beta chains listed next were all sequenced from one sample in a study of blood T cell repertoires in COVID-19. Data came from immunoSEQ multiplex PCR; TCRdb stores just in-frame clones and leaves some out. The repertoire holds hundreds of thousands of clones, with less than 85% as singletons. The sample taken for sequencing was PBMCs or T cells enriched from blood (not recorded which). The receptor source for this set is a man aged 40-49 years who had recovered from COVID-19.

This clone was recorded only once. V gene TRBV18 combines with J gene TRBJ2-5; the match to TRBD2 covers 8 bases. Germline trimming cut 4 bases from V and 4 bases from J; bases unmatched to any gene: 5. Germline CDR1 reads KGHSH; CDR2 reads LQKENI. This CDR3 has 14 residues. CDR3 protein: CASSLSTSVETQYF. Here the CDR3 DNA reads TGTGCCAGCTCACTATCGACTAGCGTAGAGACCCAGTACTTC.

The chain's CDR3 is CASSLRGNLAKNIQYF. As DNA, the CDR3 is TGTGCCAGCAGCTTAAGAGGGAACCTAGCCAAAAACATTCAGTACTTC. The chain employs TRBV11-2 and TRBJ2-4; D is possibly TRBD2 (5 bases). This CDR3 contains 16 residues. Between the trimmed V and J ends, which lost 2 bases and 0 bases, there was a span of 11 bases. CDR1 is SGHAT and CDR2 is FQNNGV in the germline V gene.